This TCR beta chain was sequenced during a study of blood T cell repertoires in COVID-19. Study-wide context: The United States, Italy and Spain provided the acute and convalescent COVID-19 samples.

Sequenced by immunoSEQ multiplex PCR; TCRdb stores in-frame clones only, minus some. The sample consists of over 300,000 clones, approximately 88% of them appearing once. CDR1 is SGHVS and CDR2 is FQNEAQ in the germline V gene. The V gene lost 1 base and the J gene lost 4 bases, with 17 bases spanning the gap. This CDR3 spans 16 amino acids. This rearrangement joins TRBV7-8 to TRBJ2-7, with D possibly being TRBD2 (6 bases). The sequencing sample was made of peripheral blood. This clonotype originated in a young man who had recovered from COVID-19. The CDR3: CASSLVRAGLSYEQYF. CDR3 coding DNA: TGTGCCAGCAGCTTAGTACGGGCGGGGTTATCATACGAGCAGTACTTC.